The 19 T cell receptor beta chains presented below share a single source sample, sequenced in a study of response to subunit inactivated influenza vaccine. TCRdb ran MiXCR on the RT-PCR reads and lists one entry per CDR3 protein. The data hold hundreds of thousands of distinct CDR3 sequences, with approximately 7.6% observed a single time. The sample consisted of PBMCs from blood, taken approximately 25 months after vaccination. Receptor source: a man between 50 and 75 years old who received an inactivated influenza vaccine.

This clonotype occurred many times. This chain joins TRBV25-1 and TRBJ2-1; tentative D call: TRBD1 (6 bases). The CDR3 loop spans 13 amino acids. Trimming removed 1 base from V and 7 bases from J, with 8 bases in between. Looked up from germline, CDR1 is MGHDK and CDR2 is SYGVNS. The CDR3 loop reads CASSESGANEQFF. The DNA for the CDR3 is TGTGCCAGCAGTGAATCAGGGGCAAATGAGCAGTTCTTC. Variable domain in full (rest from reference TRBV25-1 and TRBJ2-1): EADIYQTPRYLVIGTGKKITLECSQTMGHDKMYWYQQDPGMELHLIHYSYGVNSTEKGDLSSESTVSRIRTEHFPLTLESARPSHTSQYLCASSESGANEQFFGPGTRLTVL.

CDR3 in amino acids: CSLERVAHHNEQFF. CDR3 coding DNA: TGCAGCCTTGAGAGAGTAGCGCACCACAATGAGCAGTTCTTC. The chain joins TRBV20-1 to TRBJ2-1; a possible D gene is TRBD2 (5 bases). CDR1 is DFQATT and CDR2 is SNEGSKA in the germline V gene (reference sequence). The CDR3 covers 14 residues.

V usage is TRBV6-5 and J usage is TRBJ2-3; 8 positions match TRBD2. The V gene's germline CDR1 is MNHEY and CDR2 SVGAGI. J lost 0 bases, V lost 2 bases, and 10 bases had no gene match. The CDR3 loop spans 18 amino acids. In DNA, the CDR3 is TGTGCCAGCAGTTACCCGACGTGGAGCGGGGGAAGCACAGATACGCAGTATTTT. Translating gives CASSYPTWSGGSTDTQYF.

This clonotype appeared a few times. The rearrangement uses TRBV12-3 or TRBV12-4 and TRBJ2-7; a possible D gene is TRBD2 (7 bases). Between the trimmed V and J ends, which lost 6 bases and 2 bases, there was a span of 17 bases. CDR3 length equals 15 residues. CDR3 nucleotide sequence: TGTGCCAGCAGGGGGGGAGGGACAAAAACCTACGAGCAGTACTTC. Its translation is CASRGGGTKTYEQYF.

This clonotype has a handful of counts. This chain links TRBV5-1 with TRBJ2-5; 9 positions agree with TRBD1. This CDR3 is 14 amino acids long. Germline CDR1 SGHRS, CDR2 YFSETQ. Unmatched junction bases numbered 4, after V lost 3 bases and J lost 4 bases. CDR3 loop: CASSSRQGGETQYF. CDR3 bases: TGCGCCAGCAGCTCCAGACAGGGGGGAGAGACCCAGTACTTC.

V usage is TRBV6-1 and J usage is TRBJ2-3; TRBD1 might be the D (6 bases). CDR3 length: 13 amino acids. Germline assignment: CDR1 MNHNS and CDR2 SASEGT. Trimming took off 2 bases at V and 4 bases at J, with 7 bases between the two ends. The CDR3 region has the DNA TGTGCCAGCAGTGAAACAGGGCCAGATACGCAGTATTTT. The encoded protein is CASSETGPDTQYF.

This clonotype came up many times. This chain's CDR3 is CASRTGRLSYEQYF. The CDR3 DNA is TGTGCCAGCAGAACTGGACGGCTATCCTACGAGCAGTACTTC. The V and J genes are TRBV6-2 or TRBV6-3 and TRBJ2-7; D is undetermined. In germline, CDR1 is MNHEY, CDR2 SVGEGT. Trimming took off 6 bases at V and 1 base at J, with 13 bases between the two ends. The length of the CDR3 is 14 residues.

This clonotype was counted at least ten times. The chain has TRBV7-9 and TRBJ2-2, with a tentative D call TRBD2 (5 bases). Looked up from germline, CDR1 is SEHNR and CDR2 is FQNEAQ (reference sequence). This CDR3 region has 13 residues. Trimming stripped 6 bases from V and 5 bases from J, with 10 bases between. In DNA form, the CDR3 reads TGTGCCAGCAGTTTATCGGGAACCGGGGAGCTGTTTTTT. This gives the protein CASSLSGTGELFF.

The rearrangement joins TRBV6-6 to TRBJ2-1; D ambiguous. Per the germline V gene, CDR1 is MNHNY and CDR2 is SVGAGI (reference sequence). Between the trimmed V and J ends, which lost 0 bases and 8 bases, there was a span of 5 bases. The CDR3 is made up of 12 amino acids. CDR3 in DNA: TGTGCCAGCAGTTACTCGACCCATGAGCAGTTCTTC. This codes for CASSYSTHEQFF.

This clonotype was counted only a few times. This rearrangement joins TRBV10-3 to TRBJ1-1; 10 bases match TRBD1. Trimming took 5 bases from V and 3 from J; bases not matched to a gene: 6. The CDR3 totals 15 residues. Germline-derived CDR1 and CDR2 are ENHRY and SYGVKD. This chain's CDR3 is CAISTPGTGDTEAFF. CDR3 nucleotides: TGTGCCATCAGTACCCCCGGGACAGGGGACACTGAAGCTTTCTTT.

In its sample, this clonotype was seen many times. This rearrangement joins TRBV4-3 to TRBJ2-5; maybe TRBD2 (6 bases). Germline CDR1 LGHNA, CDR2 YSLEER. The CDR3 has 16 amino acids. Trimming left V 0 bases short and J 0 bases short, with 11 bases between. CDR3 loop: CASSQDFRDYQETQYF. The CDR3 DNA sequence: TGCGCCAGCAGCCAAGATTTCAGGGACTACCAAGAGACCCAGTACTTC.

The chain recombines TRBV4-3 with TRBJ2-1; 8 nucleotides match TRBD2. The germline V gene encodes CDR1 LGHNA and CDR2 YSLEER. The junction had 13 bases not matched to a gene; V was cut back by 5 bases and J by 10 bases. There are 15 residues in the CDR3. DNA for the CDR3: TGCGCCAGCAGCAAAGGGCGACTAGCGTCCCTCGAGCAGTTCTTC. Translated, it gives CASSKGRLASLEQFF.

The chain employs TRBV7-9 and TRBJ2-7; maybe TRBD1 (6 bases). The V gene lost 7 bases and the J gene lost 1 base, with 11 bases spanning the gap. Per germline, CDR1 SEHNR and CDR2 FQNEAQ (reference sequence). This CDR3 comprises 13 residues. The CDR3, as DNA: TGTGCCAGCATCGGACAGACTTCCTACGAGCAGTACTTC. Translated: CASIGQTSYEQYF. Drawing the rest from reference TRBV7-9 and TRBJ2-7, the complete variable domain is DTGVSQNPRHKITKRGQNVTFRCDPISEHNRLYWYRQTLGQGPEFLTYFQNEAQLEKSRLLSDRFSAERPKGSFSTLEIQRTEQGDSAMYLCASIGQTSYEQYFGPGTRLTVT.

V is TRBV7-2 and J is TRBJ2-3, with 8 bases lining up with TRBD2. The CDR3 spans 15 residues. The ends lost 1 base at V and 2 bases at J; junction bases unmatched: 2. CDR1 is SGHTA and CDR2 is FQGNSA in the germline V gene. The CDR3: CASSLVGRATDTQYF. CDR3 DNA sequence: TGTGCCAGCAGCTTAGTCGGGAGGGCCACAGATACGCAGTATTTT.

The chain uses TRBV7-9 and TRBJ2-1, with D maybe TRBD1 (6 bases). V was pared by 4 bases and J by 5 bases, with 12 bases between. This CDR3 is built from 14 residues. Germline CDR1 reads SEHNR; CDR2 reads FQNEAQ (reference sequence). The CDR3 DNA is TGTGCCAGCAGCTCCCGGGACAATAACAATGAGCAGTTCTTC. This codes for CASSSRDNNNEQFF.

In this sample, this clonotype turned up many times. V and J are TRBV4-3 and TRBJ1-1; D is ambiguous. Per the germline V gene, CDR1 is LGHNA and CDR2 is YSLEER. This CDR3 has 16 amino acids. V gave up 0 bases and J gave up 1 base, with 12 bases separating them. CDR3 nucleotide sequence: TGCGCCAGCAGCCAAGATCCTCGGCGGCCGAACACTGAAGCTTTCTTT. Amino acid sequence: CASSQDPRRPNTEAFF.

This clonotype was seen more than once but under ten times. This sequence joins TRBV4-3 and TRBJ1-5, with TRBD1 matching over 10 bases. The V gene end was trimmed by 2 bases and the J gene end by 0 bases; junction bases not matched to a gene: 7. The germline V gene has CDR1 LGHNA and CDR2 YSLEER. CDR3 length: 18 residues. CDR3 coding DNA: TGCGCCAGCAGCCAAATAAGGACAGGGGGGATTAGCAATCAGCCCCAGCATTTT. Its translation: CASSQIRTGGISNQPQHF.

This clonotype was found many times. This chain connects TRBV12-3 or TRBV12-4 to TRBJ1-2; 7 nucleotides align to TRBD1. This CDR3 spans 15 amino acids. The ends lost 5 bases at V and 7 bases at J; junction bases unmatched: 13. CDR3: CASSDYDRVSGGYTF. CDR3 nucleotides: TGTGCCAGCAGTGACTACGACAGGGTTTCTGGTGGCTACACCTTC.

The CDR3 nucleotides read TGTGCCAGCAGCCTCACACTAGCGGGGGACGAGTTCTTC. It codes for CASSLTLAGDEFF. V gene TRBV3-1 combines with J gene TRBJ2-1; 11 bases are a match to TRBD2. Germline loops: CDR1 LGHDT, CDR2 YNNKEL (reference sequence). J lost 14 bases, V lost 4 bases, and 7 bases had no gene match. The CDR3 covers 13 residues.